These 21 T cell receptor beta chains originate from one sample sequenced in a study of blood T cell repertoires in COVID-19. Data came from immunoSEQ multiplex PCR; TCRdb stores just in-frame clones and leaves some out. The sample lists 150,000 to 200,000 clones; roughly 70% were seen once. What was sequenced was peripheral blood. All receptors derive from a woman over 75 with acute or convalescent COVID-19.

J is TRBJ1-4 and V is TRBV5-1; D is possibly TRBD1 (5 bases). Germline CDR1 and CDR2: SGHRS and YFSETQ. V lost 4 bases and J 7 bases, leaving 17 bases between the germline ends. The length of the CDR3 is 15 residues. The CDR3 region is CASSPDMGGFEKLFF. The CDR3 DNA reads as TGCGCCAGCAGCCCGGACATGGGGGGGTTTGAAAAACTGTTTTTT.

The rearrangement joins TRBV27 to TRBJ2-2; a weak D match, TRBD1 (5 bases). Trimming removed 3 bases from V and 4 bases from J, with 15 bases in between. Germline CDR1 MNHEY, CDR2 SMNVEV (reference sequence). The CDR3 runs to 16 residues. The CDR3 DNA reads TGTGCCAGCAGTTTCAAGGCAGGGTGGGTCACCGGGGAGCTGTTTTTT. Translated: CASSFKAGWVTGELFF.

The chain is built from TRBV27 and TRBJ2-6; possibly TRBD1 for D (6 bases). Trimming cost V 7 bases and J 0 bases, with 16 bases left between them. CDR1 is MNHEY and CDR2 is SMNVEV in the germline V gene (reference sequence). The CDR3 runs to 17 residues. The CDR3 sequence is CASTRRQGFSGANVLTF. The CDR3 DNA sequence: TGTGCCAGCACCAGGAGGCAGGGGTTCTCTGGGGCCAACGTCCTGACTTTC. Together with reference TRBV27 and TRBJ2-6, the CDR3 gives the full variable domain: EAQVTQNPRYLITVTGKKLTVTCSQNMNHEYMSWYRQDPGLGLRQIYYSMNVEVTDKGDVPEGYKVSRKEKRNFPLILESPSPNQTSLYFCASTRRQGFSGANVLTFGAGSRLTVL.

V gene TRBV19 combines with J gene TRBJ2-3, with 13 bases that match TRBD2. V was pared by 6 bases and J by 6 bases, with 12 bases of the junction left unmatched. Germline V gives CDR1 LNHDA, CDR2 SQIVND (reference sequence). This CDR3 has 17 amino acids. The CDR3 sequence: CASSPRGTSGMGDTQYF. The DNA for the CDR3 is TGTGCCAGTAGCCCAAGAGGGACTAGCGGGATGGGGGATACGCAGTATTTT.

This clone showed up many times. V is TRBV4-1 and J is TRBJ2-7; 10 bases map to TRBD2. CDR1 MGHRA and CDR2 YSYEKL come from the germline V gene. With V trimmed by 4 bases and J by 4 bases, 10 bases remained unmatched. This CDR3 spans 16 amino acids. CDR3 sequence reads: CASSLAPGLAAYEQYF. For the CDR3, the DNA is TGCGCCAGCAGCCTCGCACCCGGACTAGCGGCTTACGAGCAGTACTTC.

The J gene is TRBJ2-6, the V gene TRBV27; TRBD1 matches 7 bases. This CDR3 comprises 20 residues. V dropped 3 bases and J dropped 3; count of bases not matched to a gene: 17. The germline gives CDR1 MNHEY, CDR2 SMNVEV (reference sequence). The CDR3 DNA reads as TGTGCCAGCAGTTTGTCCTCTGCTCAGGGGGTAGTCGGTGGGGCCAACGTCCTGACTTTC. Translating gives CASSLSSAQGVVGGANVLTF.

The chain has TRBV6-6 and TRBJ2-5, with D unclear. Trimming took off 5 bases at V and 7 bases at J, with 17 bases between the two ends. The CDR3 totals 14 residues. The germline V gene has CDR1 MNHNY and CDR2 SVGAGI (reference sequence). The CDR3 region is CASSPRVPAGTQYF. Here the CDR3 DNA reads TGTGCCAGCAGTCCACGGGTCCCCGCCGGGACCCAGTACTTC.

This clone was observed a few times. This chain links TRBV6-5 with TRBJ2-5; perhaps TRBD1 as D (6 bases). Germline V gene lookup returns CDR1 MNHEY and CDR2 SVGAGI. Between the trimmed V and J ends, which lost 5 bases and 5 bases, there was a span of 15 bases. The CDR3 has 14 amino acids. CDR3 DNA: TGTGCCAGCAGTACTACACTGGGGGCCGAGACCCAGTACTTC. This sequence encodes CASSTTLGAETQYF.

This chain links TRBV29-1 with TRBJ1-1, with 7 bases lining up with TRBD1. J was trimmed by 5 bases and V by 4 bases; bases with no gene match: 7. CDR1 is SQVTM and CDR2 is ANQGSEA in the germline V gene. CDR3 length equals 13 residues. CDR3 nucleotide sequence: TGCAGCGTTGGGACAGGATGGGGTACTGAAGCTTTCTTT. The encoded protein is CSVGTGWGTEAFF.

This chain uses TRBV29-1 with TRBJ2-7; the D is unclear. Germline values: CDR1 SQVTM, CDR2 ANQGSEA. Trimming removed 2 bases from V and 3 bases from J, with 8 bases in between. The CDR3 length is 12 residues. CDR3 bases: TGCAGCGTTGAAAGTCCCTACTACGAGCAGTACTTC. Encoded protein: CSVESPYYEQYF.

The genes are TRBV3-1 (or the pseudogene TRBV3-2) and TRBJ1-5; D gene ambiguous. Germline V lookup: CDR1 LGHDT, CDR2 YNNKEL (reference sequence). The CDR3 is made up of 15 amino acids. Trimming shortened V by 3 bases and J by 1 base, and 10 bases separated the two germline ends. The CDR3 loop is CASSQDSTSNQPQHF. For the CDR3, the DNA is TGTGCCAGCAGCCAGGACTCCACAAGCAATCAGCCCCAGCATTTT.

The J gene is TRBJ2-1, the V gene TRBV5-1; D unresolved. This CDR3 contains 14 residues. Germline assignment: CDR1 SGHRS and CDR2 YFSETQ. The germline V and J ends were trimmed by 2 bases and 5 bases, with 11 bases remaining between them. The CDR3 sequence: CASSFGVVDNEQFF. The CDR3 coding sequence is TGCGCCAGCAGCTTTGGTGTAGTAGACAATGAGCAGTTCTTC.

J is TRBJ1-2 and V is TRBV27, with TRBD1 matching over 7 bases. This CDR3 has 13 amino acids. The junction had 4 bases not matched to a gene; V was cut back by 6 bases and J by 3 bases. Germline lookup yields CDR1 MNHEY and CDR2 SMNVEV (reference sequence). CDR3 protein: CASRGTAYYGYTF. The DNA of the CDR3 is TGTGCCAGCAGGGGGACAGCCTACTATGGCTACACCTTC.

V and J are TRBV7-2 and TRBJ2-7, with TRBD1 identical over 8 bases. Germline CDR1 reads SGHTA; CDR2 reads FQGNSA. V lost 5 bases to trimming and J lost 4 bases; unmatched junction nucleotides: 13. The CDR3 consists of 16 residues. The CDR3 here is CASSTTAGGAVYEQYF. The CDR3 region has the DNA TGTGCCAGCAGCACAACAGCAGGGGGCGCTGTATACGAGCAGTACTTC. The variable domain in full, with the rest retrieved from reference TRBV7-2 and TRBJ2-7, is GAGVSQSPSNKVTEKGKDVELRCDPISGHTALYWYRQSLGQGLEFLIYFQGNSAPDKSGLPSDRFSAERTGGSVSTLTIQRTQQEDSAVYLCASSTTAGGAVYEQYFGPGTRLTVT.

A few counts support this clone. The chain is built from TRBV28 and TRBJ2-5; D gene uncertain. V gave up 5 bases and J gave up 2 bases, with 6 bases separating them. This CDR3 has 12 amino acids. Germline V gene data show CDR1 as MDHEN and CDR2 as SYDVKM. In nucleotides, the CDR3 is TGTGCCAGCAGTCGCGGACAAGAGACCCAGTACTTC. The encoded protein is CASSRGQETQYF.

The chain carries TRBV11-3 and TRBJ2-5, with 7 positions matching TRBD1. The CDR3 is made up of 15 amino acids. Germline CDR1 and CDR2: SGHNT and YENEEA. V gave up 5 bases and J gave up 5 bases; unmatched junction bases: 11. CDR3 sequence: CASSRGRDRSETQYF. In DNA form, the CDR3 reads TGTGCCAGCAGCCGAGGCAGGGACAGATCGGAGACCCAGTACTTC.

The chain has TRBV5-1 and TRBJ2-3; 8 nucleotides match TRBD1. Unmatched junction bases numbered 8, after V lost 6 bases and J lost 2 bases. CDR3 length: 15 residues. Germline V gene data show CDR1 as SGHRS and CDR2 as YFSETQ. This CDR3 is CASKFSGQVTDTQYF. In nucleotides, the CDR3 is TGCGCCAGCAAGTTTTCGGGACAGGTCACAGATACGCAGTATTTT.

This clone was detected only once. The chain joins TRBV5-1 to TRBJ1-1, with D perhaps TRBD1 (5 bases). CDR1 is SGHRS, CDR2 YFSETQ, per germline. The ends were cut back, 0 bases at V and 5 bases at J, with 14 bases in the middle. The CDR3 spans 15 residues. The CDR3 coding sequence is TGCGCCAGCAGCTTGGTCGGAGGGGCGGAGACTGAAGCTTTCTTT. Protein sequence: CASSLVGGAETEAFF. The full variable domain, in which reference TRBV5-1 and TRBJ1-1 provide the parts outside the CDR3, is KAGVTQTPRYLIKTRGQQVTLSCSPISGHRSVSWYQQTPGQGLQFLFEYFSETQRNKGNFPGRFSGRQFSNSRSEMNVSTLELGDSALYLCASSLVGGAETEAFFGQGTRLTVV.

The chain employs TRBV2 and TRBJ2-6, with D tentatively TRBD1 (5 bases). This CDR3 has 13 amino acids. V shed 7 bases and J shed 1 base, with 5 bases lying between them. Germline CDR1 is SNHLY and CDR2 is FYNNEI. This chain's CDR3 is CASTGSGANVLTF. Written as DNA, the CDR3 is TGTGCCAGCACAGGGTCTGGGGCCAACGTCCTGACTTTC.

The chain links TRBV28 to TRBJ2-1, with D tentatively TRBD1 (6 bases). V shed 4 bases and J shed 0 bases, with 13 bases lying between them. The germline V gene encodes CDR1 MDHEN and CDR2 SYDVKM. The CDR3 is 16 residues long. The CDR3 spells CASSSPIGGSYNEQFF. The CDR3 DNA sequence: TGTGCCAGCAGTTCTCCGATAGGGGGCTCCTACAATGAGCAGTTCTTC.

This clone showed up just once. The chain employs TRBV2 and TRBJ2-1; TRBD2 matches 10 bases. J lost 5 bases, V lost 6 bases, and 10 bases had no gene match. The germline CDR1 and CDR2 sequences are SNHLY and FYNNEI. This CDR3 contains 16 residues. CDR3: CASSPSWTSGNNEQFF. The DNA of the CDR3 is TGTGCCAGCAGCCCTTCATGGACTAGCGGCAACAATGAGCAGTTCTTC.